The 16 T cell receptor beta chains reported below all come from one sample, sequenced in a study of blood T cell repertoires in COVID-19. The protocol was immunoSEQ multiplex PCR, while the TCRdb copy is restricted to in-frame clones and leaves out a portion. In the table there are some 160,000 clones, roughly 80% of which are singletons. Input material: PBMCs or T cells enriched from blood (not recorded which). These receptors originate from a woman aged 55-70 years who had recovered from COVID-19.

The genes are TRBV5-8 and TRBJ1-6; TRBD1 is a possible D gene (5 bases). CDR3 length equals 15 residues. Trimming shortened V by 7 bases and J by 8 bases, and 19 bases separated the two germline ends. Germline CDR1 and CDR2: SGHTS and YDEGEE. In DNA form, the CDR3 reads TGTGCCAGCGGGAAACAGGAAAGCCAGTATTCACCCCTCCACTTT. It codes for CASGKQESQYSPLHF.

A few counts support this clone. The chain couples TRBV19 to TRBJ2-7; no clear D gene. Germline CDR1 and CDR2: LNHDA and SQIVND (reference sequence). The CDR3 is 14 residues long. V was pared by 1 base and J by 5 bases, with 12 bases between. In nucleotides, the CDR3 is TGTGCCAGTAGTATAGTTCAGAGGCCCCACGAGCAGTACTTC. This sequence encodes CASSIVQRPHEQYF.

This clone was detected a few times. The CDR3 sequence is CASSFGGFSGANVLTF. The CDR3 nucleotides read TGTGCCAGCAGCTTCGGAGGATTCTCTGGGGCCAACGTCCTGACTTTC. This sequence joins TRBV5-8 and TRBJ2-6, with D perhaps matching TRBD2 (5 bases). V lost 2 bases, J lost 0 bases, and 9 bases lay in between. CDR1 and CDR2 (germline): SGHTS, YDEGEE. The CDR3 contains 16 residues.

V and J are TRBV5-1 and TRBJ2-2; perhaps TRBD1 as D (5 bases). Deletions cut 0 bases from V and 9 bases from J, with 12 bases between. The CDR3 has 14 residues. The germline CDR1 and CDR2 sequences are SGHRS and YFSETQ. This CDR3 reads CASSLVAGIRELFF. CDR3 DNA sequence: TGCGCCAGCAGCTTGGTGGCAGGGATTCGGGAGCTGTTTTTT.

The chain is built from TRBV5-1 and TRBJ1-2, with a weak D call TRBD1 (5 bases). The length of the CDR3 is 13 residues. CDR1 and CDR2 from the germline V gene are SGHRS and YFSETQ. Trimming shortened V by 4 bases and J by 5 bases, and 12 bases separated the two germline ends. The CDR3 protein is CASSLRVGYGYTF. The CDR3 coding sequence is TGCGCCAGCAGCCTCAGGGTGGGGTATGGCTACACCTTC.

This clone was recorded once. The chain is built from TRBV5-1 and TRBJ2-3; 11 bases are shared with TRBD2. V gave up 4 bases and J gave up 6 bases; unmatched junction bases: 10. Germline V CDR1 and CDR2: SGHRS, YFSETQ. The length of the CDR3 is 16 residues. DNA of the CDR3: TGCGCCAGCAGCCCCCCGACTAGCGGGGACCACGATACGCAGTATTTT. Translated, it gives CASSPPTSGDHDTQYF.

The chain employs TRBV5-6 and TRBJ1-2; TRBD1 aligns across 7 bases. The CDR3 spans 14 residues. In germline, CDR1 is SGHDT, CDR2 YYEEEE. The V gene end was trimmed by 4 bases and the J gene end by 8 bases; junction bases not matched to a gene: 11. In DNA form, the CDR3 reads TGTGCCAGCAGCCCTGACAGGGATTGGTGGGGCTACACCTTC. It specifies CASSPDRDWWGYTF.

This clone is a singleton in its sample. The V call is TRBV5-1, the J call TRBJ2-5, with 9 bases that match TRBD2. With V trimmed by 3 bases and J by 2 bases, 8 bases remained unmatched. The CDR3 has 16 amino acids. In germline, CDR1 is SGHRS, CDR2 YFSETQ. CDR3 region: CASSSSSGGRQETQYF. CDR3 nucleotides: TGCGCCAGCAGCTCGTCAAGCGGGGGGAGACAAGAGACCCAGTACTTC. Drawing the rest from reference TRBV5-1 and TRBJ2-5, the complete variable domain is KAGVTQTPRYLIKTRGQQVTLSCSPISGHRSVSWYQQTPGQGLQFLFEYFSETQRNKGNFPGRFSGRQFSNSRSEMNVSTLELGDSALYLCASSSSSGGRQETQYFGPGTRLLVL.

This clone was detected a few times. The V call is TRBV6-5, the J call TRBJ2-3; 12 nucleotides match TRBD2. Germline-derived CDR1 and CDR2 are MNHEY and SVGAGI. CDR3 size: 15 residues. The junction had 3 bases not matched to a gene; V was cut back by 5 bases and J by 3 bases. The CDR3 spells CASSLLAGGTDTQYF. DNA of the CDR3: TGTGCCAGCAGTCTACTAGCGGGGGGAACAGATACGCAGTATTTT.

The chain is built from TRBV5-1 and TRBJ2-1; D gene uncertain. This CDR3 has 14 residues. Trimming shortened V by 7 bases and J by 0 bases, and 11 bases separated the two germline ends. The germline CDR1 and CDR2 sequences are SGHRS and YFSETQ. CDR3 sequence (DNA): TGCGCCAGCCAGTGGTTAAGCTCCTACAATGAGCAGTTCTTC. Amino acids: CASQWLSSYNEQFF.

The rearrangement joins TRBV12-3 or TRBV12-4 to TRBJ1-2; D might be TRBD1 (6 bases). This CDR3 comprises 13 residues. The ends were cut back, 5 bases at V and 8 bases at J, with 15 bases in the middle. The CDR3 nucleotides read TGTGCCAGCAGTCAAACAGGGAAGGGCGGCTACACCTTC. Translated: CASSQTGKGGYTF.

This clone was counted ten times or more. The gene calls are TRBV10-2 and TRBJ2-3; tentatively, D is TRBD1 (7 bases). V shed 6 bases and J shed 3 bases, with 10 bases lying between them. The CDR3 spans 13 residues. Germline V lookup: CDR1 WSHSY, CDR2 SAAADI. The CDR3 coding sequence is TGCGCCAGCAGCAGGGGGGCGACAGATACGCAGTATTTT. Translated, it gives CASSRGATDTQYF.

This clone occurred once. This chain connects TRBV5-4 to TRBJ2-3, with D tentatively TRBD1 (6 bases). This CDR3 has 15 residues. CDR1 and CDR2 (germline): SGHNT, YYREEE (reference sequence). V lost 3 bases and J lost 0, with 11 bases in between. CDR3 region: CASSSSRGSTDTQYF. As DNA, the CDR3 is TGTGCCAGCAGCTCGTCCAGGGGCAGCACAGATACGCAGTATTTT.

The chain combines TRBV30 with TRBJ1-1; unclear D gene. Germline assignment: CDR1 GTSNPN and CDR2 SVGIG (reference sequence). Trimming removed 0 bases at V and 3 bases at J, with 8 bases between. There are 13 residues in the CDR3. The CDR3, as DNA: TGTGCCTGGAGTGTATCGGACTACACTGAAGCTTTCTTT. The encoded protein is CAWSVSDYTEAFF.

The chain is built from TRBV27 and TRBJ2-5; 10 bases are shared with TRBD1. Per the germline V gene, CDR1 is MNHEY and CDR2 is SMNVEV (reference sequence). CDR3 size: 14 residues. J was trimmed by 4 bases and V by 6 bases; bases with no gene match: 5. The CDR3 loop reads CASSKRTGGETQYF. The CDR3 DNA reads as TGTGCCAGCAGCAAGAGGACAGGGGGAGAGACCCAGTACTTC.

The chain's CDR3 is CASSHPQGAYNSPLHF. The CDR3 bases are TGTGCCAGCAGCCACCCACAGGGGGCCTATAATTCACCCCTCCACTTT. The chain joins TRBV14 to TRBJ1-6; TRBD1 aligns across 8 bases. Germline CDR1 and CDR2: SGHDN and FVKESK. CDR3 size: 16 residues. V was clipped by 3 bases and J by 2 bases; unmatched bases: 3. The full variable domain, completed using reference TRBV14 and TRBJ1-6, is EAGVTQFPSHSVIEKGQTVTLRCDPISGHDNLYWYRRVMGKEIKFLLHFVKESKQDESGMPNNRFLAERTGGTYSTLKVQPAELEDSGVYFCASSHPQGAYNSPLHFGNGTRLTVT.